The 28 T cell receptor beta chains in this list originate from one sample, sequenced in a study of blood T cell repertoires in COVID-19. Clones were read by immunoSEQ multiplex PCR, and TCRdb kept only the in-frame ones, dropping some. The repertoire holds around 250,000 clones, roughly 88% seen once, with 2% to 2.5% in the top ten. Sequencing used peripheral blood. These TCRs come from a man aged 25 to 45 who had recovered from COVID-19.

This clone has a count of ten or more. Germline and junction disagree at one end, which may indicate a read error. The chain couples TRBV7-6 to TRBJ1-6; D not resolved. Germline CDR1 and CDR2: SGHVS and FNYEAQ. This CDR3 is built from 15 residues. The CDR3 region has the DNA TGTGCCAGCAGCCTAGCGACGGGGAATAATTCACCCCTCCACTTT. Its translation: CASSLATGNNSPLHF.

The CDR3 DNA reads as TGTGCCAGCAGCTTATACAACAGGGGGCTCGCCGGGGAGCTGTTTTTT. It specifies CASSLYNRGLAGELFF. This sequence joins TRBV7-8 and TRBJ2-2, with TRBD1 identical over 9 bases. The length of the CDR3 is 16 residues. With V trimmed by 2 bases and J by 6 bases, 7 bases remained unmatched. The germline V gene encodes CDR1 SGHVS and CDR2 FQNEAQ.

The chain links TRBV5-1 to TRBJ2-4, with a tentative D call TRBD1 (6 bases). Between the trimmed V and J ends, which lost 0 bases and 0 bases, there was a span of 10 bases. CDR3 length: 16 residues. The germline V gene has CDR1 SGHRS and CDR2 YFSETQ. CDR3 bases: TGCGCCAGCAGCTTGGATGGCAGGGGAGCCAAAAACATTCAGTACTTC. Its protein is CASSLDGRGAKNIQYF.

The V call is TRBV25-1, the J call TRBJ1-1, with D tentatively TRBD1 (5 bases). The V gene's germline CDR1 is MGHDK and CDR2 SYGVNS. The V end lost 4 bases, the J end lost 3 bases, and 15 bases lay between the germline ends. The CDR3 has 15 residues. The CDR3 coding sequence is TGTGCCAGCAGTGCTGCAGGGTTTAAGGACACTGAAGCTTTCTTT. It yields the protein CASSAAGFKDTEAFF. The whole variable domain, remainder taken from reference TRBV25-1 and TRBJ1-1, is EADIYQTPRYLVIGTGKKITLECSQTMGHDKMYWYQQDPGMELHLIHYSYGVNSTEKGDLSSESTVSRIRTEHFPLTLESARPSHTSQYLCASSAAGFKDTEAFFGQGTRLTVV.

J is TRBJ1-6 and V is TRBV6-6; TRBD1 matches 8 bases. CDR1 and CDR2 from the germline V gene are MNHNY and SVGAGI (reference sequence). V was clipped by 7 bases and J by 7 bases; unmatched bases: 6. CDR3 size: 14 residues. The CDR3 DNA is TGTGCCAGCACCGCACAGGGGGGGAATTCACCCCTCCACTTT. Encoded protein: CASTAQGGNSPLHF.

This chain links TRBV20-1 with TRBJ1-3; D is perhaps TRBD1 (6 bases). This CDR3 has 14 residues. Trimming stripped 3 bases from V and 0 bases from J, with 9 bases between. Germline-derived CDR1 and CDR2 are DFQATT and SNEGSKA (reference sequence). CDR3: CSASSGASGNTIYF. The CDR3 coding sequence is TGCAGTGCTAGTTCAGGGGCCTCTGGAAACACCATATATTTT.

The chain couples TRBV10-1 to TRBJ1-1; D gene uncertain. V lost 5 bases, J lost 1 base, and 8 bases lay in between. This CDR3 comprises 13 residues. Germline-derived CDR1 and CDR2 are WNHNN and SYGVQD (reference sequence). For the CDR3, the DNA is TGCGCCAGCAGTCGGGAAGGGAACACTGAAGCTTTCTTT. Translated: CASSREGNTEAFF.

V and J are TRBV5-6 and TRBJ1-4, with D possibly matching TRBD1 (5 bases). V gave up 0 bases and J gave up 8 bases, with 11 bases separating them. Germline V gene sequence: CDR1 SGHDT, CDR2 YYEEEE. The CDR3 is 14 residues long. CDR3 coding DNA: TGTGCCAGCAGCTTGGCTGGGGGAGGCGAAAAACTGTTTTTT. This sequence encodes CASSLAGGGEKLFF.

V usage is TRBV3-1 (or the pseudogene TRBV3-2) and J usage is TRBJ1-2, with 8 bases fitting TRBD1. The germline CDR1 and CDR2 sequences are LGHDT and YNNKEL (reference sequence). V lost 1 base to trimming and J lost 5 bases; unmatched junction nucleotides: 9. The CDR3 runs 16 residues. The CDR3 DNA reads TGTGCCAGCAGCCAAGTCGGGGGACAGGAGGTATATGGCTACACCTTC. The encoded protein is CASSQVGGQEVYGYTF.

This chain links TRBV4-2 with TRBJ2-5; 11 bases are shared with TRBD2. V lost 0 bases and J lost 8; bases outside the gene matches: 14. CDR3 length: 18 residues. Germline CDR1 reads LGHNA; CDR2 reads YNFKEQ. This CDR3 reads CASSQDRWSRLAGGTQYF. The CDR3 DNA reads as TGTGCCAGCAGCCAAGATAGATGGTCGCGGCTAGCGGGGGGCACCCAGTACTTC.

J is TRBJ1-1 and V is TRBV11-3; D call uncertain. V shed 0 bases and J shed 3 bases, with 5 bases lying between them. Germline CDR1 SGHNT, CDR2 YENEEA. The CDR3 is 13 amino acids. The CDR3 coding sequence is TGTGCCAGCAGCTTAGACACTTACACTGAAGCTTTCTTT. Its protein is CASSLDTYTEAFF. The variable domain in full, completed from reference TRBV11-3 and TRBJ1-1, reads EAGVVQSPRYKIIEKKQPVAFWCNPISGHNTLYWYLQNLGQGPELLIRYENEEAVDDSQLPKDRFSAERLKGVDSTLKIQPAELGDSAVYLCASSLDTYTEAFFGQGTRLTVV.

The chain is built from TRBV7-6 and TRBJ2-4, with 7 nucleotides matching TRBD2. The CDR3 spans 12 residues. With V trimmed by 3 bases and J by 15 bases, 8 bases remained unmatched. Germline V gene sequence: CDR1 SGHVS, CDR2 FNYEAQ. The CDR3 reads CASSFNGGLWYF. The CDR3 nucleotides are TGTGCCAGCAGCTTTAACGGGGGGTTATGGTACTTC.

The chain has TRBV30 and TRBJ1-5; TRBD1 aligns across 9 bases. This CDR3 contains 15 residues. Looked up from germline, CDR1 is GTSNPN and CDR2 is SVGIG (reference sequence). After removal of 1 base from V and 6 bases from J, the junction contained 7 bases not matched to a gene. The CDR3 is CAWSGATGGGQPQHF. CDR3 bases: TGTGCCTGGAGTGGGGCAACAGGGGGCGGTCAGCCCCAGCATTTT.

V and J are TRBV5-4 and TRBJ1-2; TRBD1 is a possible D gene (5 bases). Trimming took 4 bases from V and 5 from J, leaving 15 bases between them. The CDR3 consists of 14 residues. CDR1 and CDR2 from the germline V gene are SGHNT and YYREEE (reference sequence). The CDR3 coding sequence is TGTGCCAGCAGCCCGGAACAGGTTCTTTATGGCTACACCTTC. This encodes CASSPEQVLYGYTF.

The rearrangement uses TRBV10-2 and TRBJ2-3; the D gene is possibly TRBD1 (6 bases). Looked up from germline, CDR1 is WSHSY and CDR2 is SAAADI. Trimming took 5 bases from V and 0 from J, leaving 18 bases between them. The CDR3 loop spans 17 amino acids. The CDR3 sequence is CASSNRLQGGSTDTQYF. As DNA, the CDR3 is TGCGCCAGCAGTAATCGTTTGCAAGGGGGAAGCACAGATACGCAGTATTTT.

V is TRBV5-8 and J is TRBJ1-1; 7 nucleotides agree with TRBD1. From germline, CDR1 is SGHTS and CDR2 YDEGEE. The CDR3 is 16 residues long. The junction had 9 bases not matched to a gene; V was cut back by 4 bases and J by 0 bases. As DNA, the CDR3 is TGTGCCAGCAGCGTTGGACAGGTGACAATGAACACTGAAGCTTTCTTT. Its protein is CASSVGQVTMNTEAFF.

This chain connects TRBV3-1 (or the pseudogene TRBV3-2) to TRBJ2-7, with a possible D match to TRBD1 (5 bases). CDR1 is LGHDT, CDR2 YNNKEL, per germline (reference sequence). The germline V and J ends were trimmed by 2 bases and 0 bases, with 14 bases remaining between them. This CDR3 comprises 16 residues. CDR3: CASSQTADSDSYEQYF. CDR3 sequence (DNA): TGTGCCAGCAGCCAAACAGCAGACAGCGACTCCTACGAGCAGTACTTC.

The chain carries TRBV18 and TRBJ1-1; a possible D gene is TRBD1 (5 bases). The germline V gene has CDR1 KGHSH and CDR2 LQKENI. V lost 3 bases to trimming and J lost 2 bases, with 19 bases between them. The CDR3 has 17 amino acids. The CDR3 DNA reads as TGTGCCAGCTCACCTGTAAGGGGAGGGAAAGCCAACACTGAAGCTTTCTTT. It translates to CASSPVRGGKANTEAFF.

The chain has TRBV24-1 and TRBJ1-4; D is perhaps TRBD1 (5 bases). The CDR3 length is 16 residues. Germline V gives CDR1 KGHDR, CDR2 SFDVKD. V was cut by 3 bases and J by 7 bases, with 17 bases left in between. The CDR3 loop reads CATSDRKGAGGEKLFF. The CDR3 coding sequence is TGTGCCACCAGTGATCGGAAAGGGGCGGGAGGTGAAAAACTGTTTTTT.

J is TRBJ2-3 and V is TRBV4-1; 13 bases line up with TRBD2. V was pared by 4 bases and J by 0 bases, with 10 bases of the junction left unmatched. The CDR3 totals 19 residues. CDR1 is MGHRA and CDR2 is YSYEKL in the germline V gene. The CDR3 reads CASSPHRTSGGTSTDTQYF. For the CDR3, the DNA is TGCGCCAGCAGCCCCCACCGGACTAGCGGGGGCACTAGCACAGATACGCAGTATTTT.

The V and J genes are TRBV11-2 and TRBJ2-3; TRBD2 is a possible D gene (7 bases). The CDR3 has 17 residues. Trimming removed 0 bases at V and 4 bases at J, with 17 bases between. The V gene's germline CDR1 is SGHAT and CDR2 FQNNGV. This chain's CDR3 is CASSLEVGGGAPDTQYF. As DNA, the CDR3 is TGTGCCAGCAGCTTAGAGGTCGGAGGGGGGGCGCCAGATACGCAGTATTTT.

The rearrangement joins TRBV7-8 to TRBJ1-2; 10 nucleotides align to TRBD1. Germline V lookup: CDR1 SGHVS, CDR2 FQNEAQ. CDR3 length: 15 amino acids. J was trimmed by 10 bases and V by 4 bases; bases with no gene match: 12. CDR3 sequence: CASSSTLDRGNFYTF. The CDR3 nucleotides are TGTGCCAGCAGCTCAACCTTGGACAGGGGGAACTTCTACACCTTC.

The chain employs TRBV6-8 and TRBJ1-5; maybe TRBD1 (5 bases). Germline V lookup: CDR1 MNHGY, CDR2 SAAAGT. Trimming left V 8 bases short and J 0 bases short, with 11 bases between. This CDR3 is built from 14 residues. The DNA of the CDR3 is TGTGCCAGCGCGGGACGGGATAGCAATCAGCCCCAGCATTTT. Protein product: CASAGRDSNQPQHF.

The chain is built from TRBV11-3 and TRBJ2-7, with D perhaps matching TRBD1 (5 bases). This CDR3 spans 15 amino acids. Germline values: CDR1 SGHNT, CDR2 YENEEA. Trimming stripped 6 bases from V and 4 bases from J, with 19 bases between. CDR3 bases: TGTGCCAGCAGTTTTGACAGCCTTCGTGGGTACGAGCAGTACTTC. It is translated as CASSFDSLRGYEQYF.

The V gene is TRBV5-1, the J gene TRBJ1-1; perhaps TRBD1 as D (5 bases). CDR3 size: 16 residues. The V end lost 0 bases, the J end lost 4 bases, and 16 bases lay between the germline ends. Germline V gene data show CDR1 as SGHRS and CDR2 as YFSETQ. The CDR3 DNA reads TGCGCCAGCAGCTTGGAACATGATCGGGGGACCACTGAAGCTTTCTTT. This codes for CASSLEHDRGTTEAFF.

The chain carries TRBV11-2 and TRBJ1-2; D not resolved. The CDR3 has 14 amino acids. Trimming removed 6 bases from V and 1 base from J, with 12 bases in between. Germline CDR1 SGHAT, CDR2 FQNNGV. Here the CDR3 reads CASSPPPSNYGYTF. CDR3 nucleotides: TGTGCCAGCAGTCCACCCCCGAGTAACTATGGCTACACCTTC.

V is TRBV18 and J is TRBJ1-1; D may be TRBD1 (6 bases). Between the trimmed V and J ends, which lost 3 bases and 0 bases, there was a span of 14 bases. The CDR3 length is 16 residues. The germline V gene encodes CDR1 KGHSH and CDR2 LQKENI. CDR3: CASSPDFGTLNTEAFF. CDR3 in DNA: TGTGCCAGCTCACCTGATTTTGGGACACTGAACACTGAAGCTTTCTTT.

The CDR3 sequence is CASSLVGVAGQETQYF. For the CDR3, the DNA is TGTGCCAGCAGCTTAGTCGGGGTAGCGGGCCAAGAGACCCAGTACTTC. This chain uses TRBV7-2 with TRBJ2-5, with 7 nucleotides matching TRBD2. J lost 1 base, V lost 1 base, and 6 bases had no gene match. CDR3 length: 16 amino acids. The germline gives CDR1 SGHTA, CDR2 FQGNSA.